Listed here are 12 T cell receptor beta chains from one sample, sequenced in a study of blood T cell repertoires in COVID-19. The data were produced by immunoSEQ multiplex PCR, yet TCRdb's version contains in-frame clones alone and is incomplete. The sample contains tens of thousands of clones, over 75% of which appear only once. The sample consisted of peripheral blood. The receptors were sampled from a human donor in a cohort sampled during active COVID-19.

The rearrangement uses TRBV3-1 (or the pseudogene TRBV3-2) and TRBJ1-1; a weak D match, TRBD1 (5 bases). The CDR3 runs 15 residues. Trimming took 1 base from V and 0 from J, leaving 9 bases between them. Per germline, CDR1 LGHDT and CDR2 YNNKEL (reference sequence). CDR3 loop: CASSQVTGMNTEAFF. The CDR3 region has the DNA TGTGCCAGCAGCCAAGTTACAGGTATGAACACTGAAGCTTTCTTT.

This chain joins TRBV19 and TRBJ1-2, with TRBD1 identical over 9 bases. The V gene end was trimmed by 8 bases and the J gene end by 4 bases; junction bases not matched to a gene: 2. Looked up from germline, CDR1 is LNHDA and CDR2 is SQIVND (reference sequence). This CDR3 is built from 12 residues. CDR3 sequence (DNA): TGTGCCAGTCGACAGGGGGTCTATGGCTACACCTTC. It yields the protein CASRQGVYGYTF.

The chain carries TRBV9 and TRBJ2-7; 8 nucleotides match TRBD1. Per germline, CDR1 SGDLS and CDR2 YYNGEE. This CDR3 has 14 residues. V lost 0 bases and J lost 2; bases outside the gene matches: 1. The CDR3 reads CASSVGQGTYEQYF. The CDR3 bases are TGTGCCAGCAGCGTAGGACAGGGGACCTACGAGCAGTACTTC.

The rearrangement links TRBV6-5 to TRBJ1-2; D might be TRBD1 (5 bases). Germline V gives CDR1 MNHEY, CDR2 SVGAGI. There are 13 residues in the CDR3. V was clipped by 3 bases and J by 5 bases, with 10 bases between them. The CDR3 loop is CASSYGGGYGYTF. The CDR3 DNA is TGTGCCAGCAGTTATGGGGGGGGTTATGGCTACACCTTC.

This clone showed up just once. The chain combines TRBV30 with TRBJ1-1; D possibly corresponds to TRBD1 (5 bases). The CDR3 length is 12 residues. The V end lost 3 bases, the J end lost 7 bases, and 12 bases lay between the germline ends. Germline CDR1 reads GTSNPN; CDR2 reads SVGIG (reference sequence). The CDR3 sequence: CAWSRGLGEAFF. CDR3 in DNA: TGTGCCTGGAGCCGGGGACTAGGTGAAGCTTTCTTT.

The CDR3 protein is CASSPEQGGNEKLFF. The CDR3 nucleotides are TGTGCCAGCTCACCGGAACAGGGCGGCAATGAAAAACTGTTTTTT. The V and J genes are TRBV18 and TRBJ1-4; perhaps TRBD1 as D (6 bases). The CDR3 sequence is 15 residues long. V was cut by 3 bases and J by 5 bases, with 13 bases left in between. Germline CDR1 KGHSH, CDR2 LQKENI. Complete variable domain (other parts from reference TRBV18 and TRBJ1-4): NAGVMQNPRHLVRRRGQEARLRCSPMKGHSHVYWYRQLPEEGLKFMVYLQKENIIDESGMPKERFSAEFPKEGPSILRIQQVVRGDSAAYFCASSPEQGGNEKLFFGSGTQLSVL.

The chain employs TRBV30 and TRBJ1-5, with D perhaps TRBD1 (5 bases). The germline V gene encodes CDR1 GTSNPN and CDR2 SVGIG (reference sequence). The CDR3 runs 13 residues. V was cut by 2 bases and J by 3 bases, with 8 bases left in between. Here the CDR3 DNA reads TGTGCCTGGAGTACAGGCTCCAATCAGCCCCAGCATTTT. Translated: CAWSTGSNQPQHF.

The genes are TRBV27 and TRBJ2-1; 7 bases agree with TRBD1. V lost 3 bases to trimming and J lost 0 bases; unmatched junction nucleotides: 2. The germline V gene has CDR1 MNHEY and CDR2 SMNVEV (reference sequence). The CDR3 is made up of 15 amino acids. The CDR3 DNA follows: TGTGCCAGCAGTTTGGGGACAGCCTCCTACAATGAGCAGTTCTTC. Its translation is CASSLGTASYNEQFF.

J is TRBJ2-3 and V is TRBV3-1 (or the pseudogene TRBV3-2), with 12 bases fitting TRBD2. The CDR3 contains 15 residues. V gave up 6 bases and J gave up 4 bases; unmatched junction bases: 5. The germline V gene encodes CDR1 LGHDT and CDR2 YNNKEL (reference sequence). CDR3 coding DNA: TGTGCCAGCAGTTCTAGCGGGGGGGCCGCAGATACGCAGTATTTT. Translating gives CASSSSGGAADTQYF.

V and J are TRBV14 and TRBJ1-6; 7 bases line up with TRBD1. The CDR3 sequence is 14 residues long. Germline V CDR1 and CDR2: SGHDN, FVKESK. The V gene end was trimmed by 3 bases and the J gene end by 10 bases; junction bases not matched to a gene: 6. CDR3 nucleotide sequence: TGTGCCAGCAGCCACAGGGACAGCAGATCACCCCTCCACTTT. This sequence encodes CASSHRDSRSPLHF.

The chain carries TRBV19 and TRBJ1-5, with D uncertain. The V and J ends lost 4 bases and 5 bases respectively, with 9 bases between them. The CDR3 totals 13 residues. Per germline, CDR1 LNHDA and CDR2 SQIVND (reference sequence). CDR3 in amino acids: CASSTGVYQPQHF. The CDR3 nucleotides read TGTGCCAGTAGTACCGGGGTCTATCAGCCCCAGCATTTT. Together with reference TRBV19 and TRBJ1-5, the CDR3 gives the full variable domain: DGGITQSPKYLFRKEGQNVTLSCEQNLNHDAMYWYRQDPGQGLRLIYYSQIVNDFQKGDIAEGYSVSREKKESFPLTVTSAQKNPTAFYLCASSTGVYQPQHFGDGTRLSIL.

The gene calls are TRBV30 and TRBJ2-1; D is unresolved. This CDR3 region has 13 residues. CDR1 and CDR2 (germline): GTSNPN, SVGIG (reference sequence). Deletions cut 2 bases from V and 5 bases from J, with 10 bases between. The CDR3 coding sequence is TGTGCCTGGAGTCTTGAGCTTGACAATGAGCAGTTCTTC. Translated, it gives CAWSLELDNEQFF. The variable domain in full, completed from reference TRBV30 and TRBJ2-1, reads SQTIHQWPATLVQPVGSPLSLECTVEGTSNPNLYWYRQAAGRGLQLLFYSVGIGQISSEVPQNLSASRPQDRQFILSSKKLLLSDSGFYLCAWSLELDNEQFFGPGTRLTVL.